This T cell receptor beta chain was sequenced in a study of T-cell reconstitution after alpha-beta-depleted transplantation in children. General study results and limits: A year had passed since transplant, and T-cell counts and diversity by then came mostly from newly produced T cells. Expanded graft clones numbering several hundred reportedly gave rise to alpha-beta T cells about two months after transplant. Several patients had high TCRbeta diversity at day 60; it came from surviving recipient T cells and thymic progenitors.

The length of the CDR3 is 14 residues. V gave up 3 bases and J gave up 8 bases, with 13 bases separating them. Turning to this clonotype: Its specificity is unknown.

Preparation of the TCRbeta library was carried out with unique molecular identifiers. One entry per CDR3 protein, called by TCRdb with MiXCR from the PCR reads. Of about 60,000 distinct CDR3 sequences detected, 40% to 55% appear once; the ten largest clones hold 95% to 98%. The chain carries TRBV12-3 or TRBV12-4 and TRBJ1-4; D remains ambiguous. The sequencing used PBMCs, mostly from graft donor cells, collected 360 days after TCRalphabeta/CD19-depleted stem cell transplant. The source is a male patient aged 10 to 17 who had a stem cell transplant for acute lymphoblastic leukemia, so the T cells may come from the graft donor. The CDR3 sequence is CASSFYGVGEKLFF. CDR3 nucleotide sequence: TGTGCCAGCAGTTTCTACGGGGTAGGAGAAAAACTGTTTTTT.